The clone carrying this TCR beta chain has more than one count but fewer than ten. The V and J ends lost 4 bases and 2 bases, in that order; junction bases with no gene match: 10. The germline CDR1 and CDR2 sequences are MNHNS and SASEGT. The CDR3 is 16 amino acids. This record belongs to a study of T cells in Graves' hyperthyroidism and ophthalmopathy. Researchers amplified the TCR beta CDR3 regions from RNA transcripts. A set of HTBI primers served as the primers for a first-round RT-PCR of the TCR CDR3. TCRdb recomputed calls from the multiplex PCR reads with MiXCR, one row per CDR3 protein. Here the sample spans 500,000 to 800,000 distinct CDR3 sequences, 13% to 15% being singletons.

The receptor's source is a woman aged 50 to 60 with Graves' ophthalmopathy. The chain has TRBV6-1 and TRBJ2-7, with 8 positions matching TRBD2. Sequencing used blood. CDR3 DNA: TGTGCCAGCAGTGTGCTTCCGGGACTAGGTACCTACGAGCAGTACTTC. Amino acid sequence: CASSVLPGLGTYEQYF.